This T cell receptor (beta chain) was observed in a study of OX40 agonist ivuxolimab in advanced cancers. Turning to the study itself: In this cohort, patients received ivuxolimab, an agonistic anti-OX40 (CD134) antibody.

The V gene's germline CDR1 is MDHEN and CDR2 SYDVKM. CDR3 length: 15 amino acids. Unmatched junction bases numbered 11, after V lost 5 bases and J lost 8 bases. The method was immunoSEQ multiplex PCR; TCRdb's version includes in-frame clones alone and lacks a portion of them. The sample carries about 53,000 clones, nearly 80% recorded once. Sequenced here: CD4+ or CD8+ T cells sorted from blood, sampled in a trial of the OX40 agonist ivuxolimab. The gene calls are TRBV28 and TRBJ1-1; 10 bases map to TRBD1. This receptor was identified in an adult with an advanced solid tumor such as melanoma, head and neck, liver or kidney cancer. The CDR3 loop reads CASSGQGGGKPEAFF. The CDR3 DNA reads TGTGCCAGCAGTGGACAGGGGGGAGGAAAACCCGAAGCTTTCTTT.